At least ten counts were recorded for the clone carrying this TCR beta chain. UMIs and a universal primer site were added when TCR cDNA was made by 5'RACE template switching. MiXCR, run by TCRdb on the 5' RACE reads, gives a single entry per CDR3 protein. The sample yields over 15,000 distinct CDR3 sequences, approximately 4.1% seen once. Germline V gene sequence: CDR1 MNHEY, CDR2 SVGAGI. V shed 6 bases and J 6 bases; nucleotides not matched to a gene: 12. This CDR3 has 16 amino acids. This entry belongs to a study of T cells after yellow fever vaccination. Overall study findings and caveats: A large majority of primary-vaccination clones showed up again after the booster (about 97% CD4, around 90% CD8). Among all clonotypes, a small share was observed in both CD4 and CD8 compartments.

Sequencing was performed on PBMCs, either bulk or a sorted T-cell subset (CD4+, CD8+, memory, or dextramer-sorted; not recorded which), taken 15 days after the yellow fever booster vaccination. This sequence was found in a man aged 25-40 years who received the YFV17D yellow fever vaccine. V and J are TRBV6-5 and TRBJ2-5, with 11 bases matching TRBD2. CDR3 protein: CASSHILAGADQTQYF. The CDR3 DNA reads TGTGCCAGCAGCCATATACTAGCGGGAGCTGATCAGACCCAGTACTTC.